This T cell receptor (beta chain) was captured by sequencing in a study of blood T cell repertoires in COVID-19. Study-wide background: Donors in the United States, Italy and Spain gave samples during acute or convalescent COVID-19. The analysed material was cDNA or gDNA that came from T cells, B-cell-depleted T cells, or PBMCs.

Per the original methods: Reference gene primers were amplified, and this amplification served to estimate nucleated cell counts. Some clones are missing from TCRdb's copy, which holds only in-frame ones; the method was immunoSEQ multiplex PCR. Clonal size and the V and J genes are those of that table, whereas D and trimming came from the DNA. The sample holds around 100,000 clones, about 90% seen once. Germline V lookup: CDR1 SGDLS, CDR2 YYNGEE. The CDR3 has 14 amino acids. V was clipped by 5 bases and J by 2 bases, with 10 bases between them. The chain couples TRBV9 to TRBJ2-2; no reliable D call. Material: peripheral blood. This clonotype was obtained from a man aged 50 to 60 with acute or convalescent COVID-19. CDR3 protein: CASSLNLNTGELFF. The CDR3 DNA is TGTGCCAGCAGTCTAAACCTTAACACCGGGGAGCTGTTTTTT.